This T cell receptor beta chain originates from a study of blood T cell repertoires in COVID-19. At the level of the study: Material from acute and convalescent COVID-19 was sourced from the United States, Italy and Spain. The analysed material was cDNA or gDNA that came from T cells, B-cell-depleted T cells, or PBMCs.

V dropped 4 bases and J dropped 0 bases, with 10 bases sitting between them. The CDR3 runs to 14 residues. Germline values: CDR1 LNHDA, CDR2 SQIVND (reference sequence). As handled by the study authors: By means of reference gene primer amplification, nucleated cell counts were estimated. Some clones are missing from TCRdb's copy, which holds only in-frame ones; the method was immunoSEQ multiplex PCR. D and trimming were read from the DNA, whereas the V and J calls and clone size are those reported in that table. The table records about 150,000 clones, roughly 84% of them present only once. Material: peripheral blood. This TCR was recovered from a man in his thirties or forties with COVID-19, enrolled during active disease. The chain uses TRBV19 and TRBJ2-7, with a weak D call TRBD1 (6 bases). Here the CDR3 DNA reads TGTGCCAGTAGTAGGGGGCCGAGCTCCTACGAGCAGTACTTC. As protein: CASSRGPSSYEQYF.